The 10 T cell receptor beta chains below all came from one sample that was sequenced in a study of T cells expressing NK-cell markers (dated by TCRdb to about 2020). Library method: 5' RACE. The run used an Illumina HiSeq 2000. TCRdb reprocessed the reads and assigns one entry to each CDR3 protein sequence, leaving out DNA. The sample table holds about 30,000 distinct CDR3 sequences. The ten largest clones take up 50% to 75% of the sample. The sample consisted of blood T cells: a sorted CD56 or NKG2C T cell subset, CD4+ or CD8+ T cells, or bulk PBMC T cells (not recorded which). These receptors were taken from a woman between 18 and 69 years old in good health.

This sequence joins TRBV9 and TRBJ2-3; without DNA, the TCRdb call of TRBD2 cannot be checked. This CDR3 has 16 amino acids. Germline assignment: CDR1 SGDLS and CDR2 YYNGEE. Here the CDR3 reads CASSGPSGGNKDTQYF.

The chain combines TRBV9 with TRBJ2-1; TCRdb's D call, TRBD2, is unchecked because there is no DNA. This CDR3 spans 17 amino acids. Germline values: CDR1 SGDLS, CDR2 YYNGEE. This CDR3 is CASSPPTGTVSYNEQFF.

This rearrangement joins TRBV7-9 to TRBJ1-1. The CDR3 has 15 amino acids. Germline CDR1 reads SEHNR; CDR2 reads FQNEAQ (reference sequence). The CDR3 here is CASSPPGRDNTEAFF.

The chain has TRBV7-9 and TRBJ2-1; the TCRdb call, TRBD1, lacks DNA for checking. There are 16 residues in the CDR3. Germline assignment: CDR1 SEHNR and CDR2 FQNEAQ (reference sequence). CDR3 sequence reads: CASSGWDTQRKNEQFF.

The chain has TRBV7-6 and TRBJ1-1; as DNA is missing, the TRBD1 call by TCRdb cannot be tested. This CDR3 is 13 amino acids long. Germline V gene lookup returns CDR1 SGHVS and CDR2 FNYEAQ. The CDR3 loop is CASSSRRGNEAFF.

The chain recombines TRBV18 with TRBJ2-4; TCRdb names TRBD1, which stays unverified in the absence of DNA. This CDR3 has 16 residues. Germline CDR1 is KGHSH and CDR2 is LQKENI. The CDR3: CASSPPWEKDSGIQYF.

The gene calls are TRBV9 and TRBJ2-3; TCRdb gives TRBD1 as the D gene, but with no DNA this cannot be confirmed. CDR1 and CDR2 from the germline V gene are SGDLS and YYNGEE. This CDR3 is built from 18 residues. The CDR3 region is CASSVAYGTPASGDTQYF.

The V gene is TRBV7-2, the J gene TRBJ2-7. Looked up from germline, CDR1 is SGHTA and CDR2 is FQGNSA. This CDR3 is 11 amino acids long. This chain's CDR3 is CASSLSYEQYF.

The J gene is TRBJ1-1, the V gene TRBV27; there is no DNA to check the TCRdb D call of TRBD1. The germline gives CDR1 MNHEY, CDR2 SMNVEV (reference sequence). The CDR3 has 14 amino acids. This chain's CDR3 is CASSLYGGGTEAFF.

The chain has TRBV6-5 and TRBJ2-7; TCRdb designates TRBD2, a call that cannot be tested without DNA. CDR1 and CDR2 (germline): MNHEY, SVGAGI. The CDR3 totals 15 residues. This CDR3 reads CASSFQAGGPREQYF.